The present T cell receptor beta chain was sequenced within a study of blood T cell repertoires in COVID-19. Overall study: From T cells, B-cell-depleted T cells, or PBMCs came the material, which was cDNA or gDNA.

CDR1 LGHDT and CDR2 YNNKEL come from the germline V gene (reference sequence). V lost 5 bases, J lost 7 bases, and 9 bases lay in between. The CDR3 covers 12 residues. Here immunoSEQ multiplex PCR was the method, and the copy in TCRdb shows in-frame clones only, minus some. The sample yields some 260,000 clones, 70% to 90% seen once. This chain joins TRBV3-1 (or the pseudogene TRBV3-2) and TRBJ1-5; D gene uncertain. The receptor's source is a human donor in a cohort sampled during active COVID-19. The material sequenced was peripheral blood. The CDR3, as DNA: TGTGCCAGCAGCTTGGCCGGGCAGCCCCAGCATTTT. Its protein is CASSLAGQPQHF.